This T cell receptor beta chain was sequenced for a study of memory B cells and T cells in multiple sclerosis. Notes on the study in general: Normalization was needed because clone-set size differences affected shared clonotype counts.

With respect to this clone: Antigen: not known.

The assay was immunoSEQ multiplex PCR, and TCRdb's table has in-frame clones only and misses some. This sample yields some 48,000 clones, of which roughly 80% are seen a single time; about 1.1% belongs to the top ten. The germline gives CDR1 MNHEY, CDR2 SMNVEV (reference sequence). V lost 7 bases to trimming and J lost 1 base, with 10 bases between them. The CDR3 runs to 14 residues. Separate sequencing covered autoproliferating (CFSE-dim) and non-proliferating (CFSE-high) T cells from stimulus-free culture. Roughly 4.8x10^7 CFSE-labeled PBMCs were cultured around seven days unstimulated, then replicate wells were pooled. Without exogenous stimuli, approximately 0.48 uM CFSE-labeled PBMCs were cultured serum-free.

This chain connects TRBV27 to TRBJ2-2; D might be TRBD1 (6 bases). The clonotype was recovered from a human donor with multiple sclerosis. Input material: PBMCs from blood kept in culture. CDR3 in amino acids: CASNRDLNTGELFF. CDR3 bases: TGTGCCAGCAACAGGGATTTGAACACCGGGGAGCTGTTTTTT.